The T cell receptor beta chain described here comes from a study of Graves' ophthalmopathy and Graves' hyperthyroidism. Study information: Peripheral blood collection took place at initial diagnosis, before any treatment. Whole-study findings and limits: The blood repertoire also included most expanded thyroid clonotypes above 0.001 frequency.

This clonotype was detected ten times or more. Its target is not known. Between the trimmed V and J ends, which lost 9 bases and 0 bases, there was a span of 16 bases. This CDR3 is built from 15 residues. CDR1 is KGHDR, CDR2 SFDVKD, per germline. TCR beta CDR3 regions were amplified from RNA transcripts. HTBI-primed RT-PCR formed the first round, and a multiplex PCR formed the second. TCRdb reprocessed the multiplex PCR reads via MiXCR and lists one record per CDR3 protein. The data hold about 150,000 distinct CDR3 sequences, with 30% to 45% observed a single time. Thyroid ultrasound, orbital computed tomography, TRAb, serum thyroxine and clinical symptoms formed the basis of diagnosis.

The sample taken for sequencing was peripheral blood. The chain links TRBV24-1 to TRBJ1-1; D is possibly TRBD1 (6 bases). This receptor was taken from a woman aged 35 to 49 with Graves' ophthalmopathy. The CDR3 coding sequence is TGTGCCACCTCTCCGGGGGCGGGGGTGAACACTGAAGCTTTCTTT. Amino acids: CATSPGAGVNTEAFF.